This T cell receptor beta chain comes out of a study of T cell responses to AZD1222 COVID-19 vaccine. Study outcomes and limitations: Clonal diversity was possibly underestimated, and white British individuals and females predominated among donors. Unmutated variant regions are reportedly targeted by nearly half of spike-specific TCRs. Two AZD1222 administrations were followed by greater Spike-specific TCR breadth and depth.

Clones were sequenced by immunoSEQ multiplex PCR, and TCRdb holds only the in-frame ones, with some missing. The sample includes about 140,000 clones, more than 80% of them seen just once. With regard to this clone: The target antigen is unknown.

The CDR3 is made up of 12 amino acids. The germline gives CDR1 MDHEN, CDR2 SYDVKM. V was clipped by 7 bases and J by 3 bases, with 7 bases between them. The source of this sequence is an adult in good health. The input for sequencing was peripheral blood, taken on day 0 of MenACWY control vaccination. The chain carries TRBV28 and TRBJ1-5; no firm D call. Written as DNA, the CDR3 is TGTGCCAGCACCTTAAACAATCAGCCCCAGCATTTT. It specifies CASTLNNQPQHF.